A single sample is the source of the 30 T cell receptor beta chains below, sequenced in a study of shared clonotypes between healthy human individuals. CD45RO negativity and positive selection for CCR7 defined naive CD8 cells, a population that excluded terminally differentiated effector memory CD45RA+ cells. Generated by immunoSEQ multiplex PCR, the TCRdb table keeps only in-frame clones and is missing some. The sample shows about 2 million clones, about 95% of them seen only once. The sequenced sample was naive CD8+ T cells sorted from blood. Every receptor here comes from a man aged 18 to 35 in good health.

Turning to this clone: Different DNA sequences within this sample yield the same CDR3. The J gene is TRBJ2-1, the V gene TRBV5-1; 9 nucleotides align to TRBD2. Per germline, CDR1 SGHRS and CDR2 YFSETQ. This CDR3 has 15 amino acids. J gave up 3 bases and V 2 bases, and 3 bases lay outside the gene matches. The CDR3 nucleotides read TGCGCCAGCAGCTTCGCGGGAGGGCTCTACAATGAGCAGTTCTTC. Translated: CASSFAGGLYNEQFF.

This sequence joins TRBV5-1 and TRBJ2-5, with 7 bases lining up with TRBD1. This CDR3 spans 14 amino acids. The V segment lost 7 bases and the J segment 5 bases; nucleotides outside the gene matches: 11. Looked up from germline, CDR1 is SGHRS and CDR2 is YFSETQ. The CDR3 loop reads CASAEDRVYETQYF. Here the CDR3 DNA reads TGCGCCAGCGCAGAAGACAGGGTCTACGAGACCCAGTACTTC. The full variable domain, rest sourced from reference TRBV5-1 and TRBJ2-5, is KAGVTQTPRYLIKTRGQQVTLSCSPISGHRSVSWYQQTPGQGLQFLFEYFSETQRNKGNFPGRFSGRQFSNSRSEMNVSTLELGDSALYLCASAEDRVYETQYFGPGTRLLVL.

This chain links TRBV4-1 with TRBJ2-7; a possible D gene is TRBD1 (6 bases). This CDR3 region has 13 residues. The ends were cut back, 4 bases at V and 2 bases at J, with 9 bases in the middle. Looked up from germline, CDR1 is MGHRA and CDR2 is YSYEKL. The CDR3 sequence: CASSPGVTYEQYF. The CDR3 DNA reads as TGCGCCAGCAGCCCAGGGGTTACCTACGAGCAGTACTTC.

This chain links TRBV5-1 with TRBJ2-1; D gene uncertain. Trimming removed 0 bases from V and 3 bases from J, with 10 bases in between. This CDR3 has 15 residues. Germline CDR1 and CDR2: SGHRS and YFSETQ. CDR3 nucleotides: TGCGCCAGCAGCTTGGGGGATAGCCTCTACAATGAGCAGTTCTTC. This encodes CASSLGDSLYNEQFF.

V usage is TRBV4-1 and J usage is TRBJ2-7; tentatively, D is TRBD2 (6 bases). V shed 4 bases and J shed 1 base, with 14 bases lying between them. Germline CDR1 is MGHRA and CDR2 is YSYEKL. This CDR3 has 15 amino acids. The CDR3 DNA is TGCGCCAGCAGCCCTTCCCGACTAGGGTCCTACGAGCAGTACTTC. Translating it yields CASSPSRLGSYEQYF.

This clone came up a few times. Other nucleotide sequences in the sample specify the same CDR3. The CDR3 DNA sequence: TGTGCCAGCAGTTTATACACCGGGGAGCTGTTTTTT. It specifies CASSLYTGELFF. The rearrangement joins TRBV27 to TRBJ2-2; no reliable D call. Between the trimmed V and J ends, which lost 1 base and 3 bases, there was a span of 0 bases. This CDR3 is 12 amino acids long. Germline values: CDR1 MNHEY, CDR2 SMNVEV (reference sequence).

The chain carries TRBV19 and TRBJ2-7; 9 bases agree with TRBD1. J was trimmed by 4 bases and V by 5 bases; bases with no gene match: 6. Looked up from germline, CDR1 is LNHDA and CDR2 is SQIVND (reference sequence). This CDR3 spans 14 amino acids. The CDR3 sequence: CASSHRGLSYEQYF. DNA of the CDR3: TGTGCCAGTAGTCACAGGGGGCTCAGTTACGAGCAGTACTTC. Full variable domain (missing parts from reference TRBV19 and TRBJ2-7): DGGITQSPKYLFRKEGQNVTLSCEQNLNHDAMYWYRQDPGQGLRLIYYSQIVNDFQKGDIAEGYSVSREKKESFPLTVTSAQKNPTAFYLCASSHRGLSYEQYFGPGTRLTVT.

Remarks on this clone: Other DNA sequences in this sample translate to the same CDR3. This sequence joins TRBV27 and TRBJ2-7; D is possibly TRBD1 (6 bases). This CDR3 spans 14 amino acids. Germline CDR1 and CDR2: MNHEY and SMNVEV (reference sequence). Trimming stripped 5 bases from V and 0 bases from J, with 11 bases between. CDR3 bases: TGTGCCAGCAGTCCTGGACAGTCCTCCTACGAGCAGTACTTC. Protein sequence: CASSPGQSSYEQYF.

CDR3 amino acids: CASSIAGDSGELFF. CDR3 in DNA: TGTGCCAGCAGTATAGCGGGGGACTCCGGGGAGCTGTTTTTT. The V call is TRBV28, the J call TRBJ2-2; 9 bases line up with TRBD2. CDR1 is MDHEN, CDR2 SYDVKM, per germline. The CDR3 is 14 residues long. Trimming cost V 5 bases and J 6 bases; bases outside gene matches: 4.

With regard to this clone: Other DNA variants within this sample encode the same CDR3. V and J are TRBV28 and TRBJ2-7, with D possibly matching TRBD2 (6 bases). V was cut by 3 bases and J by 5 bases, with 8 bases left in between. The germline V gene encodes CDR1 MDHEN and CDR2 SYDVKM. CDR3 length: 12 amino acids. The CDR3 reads CASSFGGNEQYF. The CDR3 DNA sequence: TGTGCCAGCAGTTTTGGAGGGAACGAGCAGTACTTC.

The CDR3: CASSPQDIPGYGYTF. The CDR3 DNA sequence: TGTGCCAGCAGTCCCCAGGACATTCCGGGCTATGGCTACACCTTC. V gene TRBV6-5 combines with J gene TRBJ1-2; D perhaps matches TRBD1 (5 bases). CDR1 is MNHEY and CDR2 is SVGAGI in the germline V gene. The V end lost 5 bases, the J end lost 4 bases, and 17 bases lay between the germline ends. The CDR3 spans 15 residues.

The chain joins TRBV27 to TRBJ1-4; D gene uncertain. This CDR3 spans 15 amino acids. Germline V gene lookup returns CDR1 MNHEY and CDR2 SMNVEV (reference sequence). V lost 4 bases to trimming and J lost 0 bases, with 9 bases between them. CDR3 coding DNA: TGTGCCAGCAGTTCATACCAGGCAACTAATGAAAAACTGTTTTTT. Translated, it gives CASSSYQATNEKLFF.

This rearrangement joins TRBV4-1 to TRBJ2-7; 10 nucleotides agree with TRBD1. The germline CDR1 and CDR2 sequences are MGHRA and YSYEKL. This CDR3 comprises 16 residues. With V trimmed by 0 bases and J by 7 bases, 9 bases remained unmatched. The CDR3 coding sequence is TGCGCCAGCAGCCAAGAGACAGGGGGCCCCCGAGGGGAGCAGTACTTC. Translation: CASSQETGGPRGEQYF.

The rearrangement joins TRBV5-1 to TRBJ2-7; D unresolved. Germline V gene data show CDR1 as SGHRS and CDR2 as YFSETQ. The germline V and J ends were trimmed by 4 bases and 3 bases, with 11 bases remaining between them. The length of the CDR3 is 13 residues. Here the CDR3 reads CASSVSPDYEQYF. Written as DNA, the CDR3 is TGCGCCAGCAGCGTTTCTCCGGACTACGAGCAGTACTTC.

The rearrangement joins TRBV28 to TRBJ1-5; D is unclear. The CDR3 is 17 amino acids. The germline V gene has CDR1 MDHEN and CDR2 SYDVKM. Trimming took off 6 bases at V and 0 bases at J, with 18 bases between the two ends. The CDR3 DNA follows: TGTGCCAGCAGCCTCCGGGCCGATTATTATAGCAATCAGCCCCAGCATTTT. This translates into CASSLRADYYSNQPQHF.

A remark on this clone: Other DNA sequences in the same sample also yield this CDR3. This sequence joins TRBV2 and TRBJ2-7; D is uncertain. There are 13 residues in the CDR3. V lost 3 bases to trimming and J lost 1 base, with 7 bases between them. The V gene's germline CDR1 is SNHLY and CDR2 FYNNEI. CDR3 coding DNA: TGTGCCAGCAGTGAGGGGTTTTCCTACGAGCAGTACTTC. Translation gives CASSEGFSYEQYF.

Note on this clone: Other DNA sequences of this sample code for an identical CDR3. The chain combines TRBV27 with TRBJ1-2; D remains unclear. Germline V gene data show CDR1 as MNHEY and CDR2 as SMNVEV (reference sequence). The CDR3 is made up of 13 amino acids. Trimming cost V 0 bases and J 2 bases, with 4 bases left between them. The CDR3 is CASSLSGNYGYTF. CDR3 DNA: TGTGCCAGCAGTTTATCAGGGAACTATGGCTACACCTTC.

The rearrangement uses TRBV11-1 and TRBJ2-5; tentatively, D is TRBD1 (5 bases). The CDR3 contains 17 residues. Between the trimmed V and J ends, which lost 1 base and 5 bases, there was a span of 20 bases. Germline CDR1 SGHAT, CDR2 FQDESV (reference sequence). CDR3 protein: CASSLGNGRAGTETQYF. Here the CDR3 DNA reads TGTGCCAGCAGCTTAGGGAACGGCAGGGCAGGAACGGAGACCCAGTACTTC.

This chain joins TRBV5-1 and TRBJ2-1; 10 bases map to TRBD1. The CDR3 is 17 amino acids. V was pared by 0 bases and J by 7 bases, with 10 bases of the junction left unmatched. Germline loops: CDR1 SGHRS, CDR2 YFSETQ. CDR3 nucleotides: TGCGCCAGCAGCTTGGGACCGACAGGGGGCACGGGGAATGAGCAGTTCTTC. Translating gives CASSLGPTGGTGNEQFF. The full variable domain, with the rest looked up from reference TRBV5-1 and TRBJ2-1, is KAGVTQTPRYLIKTRGQQVTLSCSPISGHRSVSWYQQTPGQGLQFLFEYFSETQRNKGNFPGRFSGRQFSNSRSEMNVSTLELGDSALYLCASSLGPTGGTGNEQFFGPGTRLTVL.

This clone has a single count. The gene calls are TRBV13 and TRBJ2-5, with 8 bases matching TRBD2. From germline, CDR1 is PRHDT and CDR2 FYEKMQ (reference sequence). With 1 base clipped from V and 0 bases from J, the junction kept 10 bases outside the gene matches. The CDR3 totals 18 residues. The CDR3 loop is CASSLESRVTSDQETQYF. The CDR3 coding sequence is TGTGCCAGCAGCTTAGAATCTCGGGTGACTAGCGACCAAGAGACCCAGTACTTC.

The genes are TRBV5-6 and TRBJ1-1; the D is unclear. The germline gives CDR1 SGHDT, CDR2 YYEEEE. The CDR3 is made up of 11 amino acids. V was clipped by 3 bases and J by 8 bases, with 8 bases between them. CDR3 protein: CASSWGSEAFF. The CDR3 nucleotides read TGTGCCAGCAGCTGGGGTTCGGAAGCTTTCTTT.

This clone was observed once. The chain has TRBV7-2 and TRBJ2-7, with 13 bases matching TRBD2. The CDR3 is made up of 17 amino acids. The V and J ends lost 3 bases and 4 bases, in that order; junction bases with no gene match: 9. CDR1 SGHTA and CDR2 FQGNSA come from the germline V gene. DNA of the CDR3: TGTGCCAGCAGCTTCTTGTGGACTAGCGGGAGAGGGTACGAGCAGTACTTC. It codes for CASSFLWTSGRGYEQYF.

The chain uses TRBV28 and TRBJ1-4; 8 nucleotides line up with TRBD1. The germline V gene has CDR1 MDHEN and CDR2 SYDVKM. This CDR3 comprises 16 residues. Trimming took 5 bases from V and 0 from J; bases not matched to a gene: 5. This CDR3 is CASSVQQGATNEKLFF. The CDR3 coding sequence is TGTGCCAGCAGTGTCCAACAGGGGGCAACTAATGAAAAACTGTTTTTT. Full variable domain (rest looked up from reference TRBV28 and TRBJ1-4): DVKVTQSSRYLVKRTGEKVFLECVQDMDHENMFWYRQDPGLGLRLIYFSYDVKMKEKGDIPEGYSVSREKKERFSLILESASTNQTSMYLCASSVQQGATNEKLFFGSGTQLSVL.

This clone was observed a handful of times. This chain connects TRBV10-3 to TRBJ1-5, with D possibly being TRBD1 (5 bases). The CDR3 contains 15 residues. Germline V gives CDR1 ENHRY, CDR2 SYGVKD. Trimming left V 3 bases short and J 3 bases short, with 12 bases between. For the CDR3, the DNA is TGTGCCATCAGTGATTCCGGGGGACCCAATCAGCCCCAGCATTTT. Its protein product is CAISDSGGPNQPQHF.

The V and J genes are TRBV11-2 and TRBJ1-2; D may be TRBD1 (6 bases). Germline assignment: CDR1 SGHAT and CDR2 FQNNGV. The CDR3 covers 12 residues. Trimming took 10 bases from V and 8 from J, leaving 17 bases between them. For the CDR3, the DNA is TGTGCCATCCCTCAAGGGGGTCGCGGCTACACCTTC. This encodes CAIPQGGRGYTF. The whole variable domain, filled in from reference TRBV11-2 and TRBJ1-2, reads EAGVAQSPRYKIIEKRQSVAFWCNPISGHATLYWYQQILGQGPKLLIQFQNNGVVDDSQLPKDRFSAERLKGVDSTLKIQPAKLEDSAVYLCAIPQGGRGYTFGSGTRLTVV.

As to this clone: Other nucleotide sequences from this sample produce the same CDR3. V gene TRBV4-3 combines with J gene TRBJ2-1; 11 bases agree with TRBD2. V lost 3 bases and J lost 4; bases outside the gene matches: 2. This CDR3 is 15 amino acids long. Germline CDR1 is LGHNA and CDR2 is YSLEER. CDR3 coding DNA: TGCGCCAGCAGCCAGGGACTAGCGGCTTACAATGAGCAGTTCTTC. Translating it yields CASSQGLAAYNEQFF.

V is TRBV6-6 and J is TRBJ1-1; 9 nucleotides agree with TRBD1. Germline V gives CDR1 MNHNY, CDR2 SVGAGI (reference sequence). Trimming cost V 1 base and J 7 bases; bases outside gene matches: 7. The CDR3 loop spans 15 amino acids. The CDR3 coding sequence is TGTGCCAGCAGTTACTTCGGGACAGGGAAAGATGAAGCTTTCTTT. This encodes CASSYFGTGKDEAFF.

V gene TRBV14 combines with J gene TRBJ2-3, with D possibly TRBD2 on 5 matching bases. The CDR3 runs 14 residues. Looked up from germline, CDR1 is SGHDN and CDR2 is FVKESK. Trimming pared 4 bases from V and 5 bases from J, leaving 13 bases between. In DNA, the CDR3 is TGTGCCAGCAGCCCTATCGCAGGAGGAGATACGCAGTATTTT. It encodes CASSPIAGGDTQYF.

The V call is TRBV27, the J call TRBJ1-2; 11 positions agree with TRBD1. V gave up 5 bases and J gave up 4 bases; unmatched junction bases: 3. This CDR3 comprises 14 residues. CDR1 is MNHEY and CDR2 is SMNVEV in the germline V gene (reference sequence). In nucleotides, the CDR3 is TGTGCCAGCAGTATCGGGACAGGGGGCTATGGCTACACCTTC. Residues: CASSIGTGGYGYTF.

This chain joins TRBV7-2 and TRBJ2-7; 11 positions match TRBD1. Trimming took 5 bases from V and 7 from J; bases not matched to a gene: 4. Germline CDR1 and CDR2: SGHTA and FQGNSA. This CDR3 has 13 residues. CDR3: CASSPDRGREQYF. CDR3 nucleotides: TGTGCCAGCAGCCCGGACAGGGGGCGTGAGCAGTACTTC.